This is a list of T cell receptor beta chains from one sample in a study of CD8+ T cells in alopecia areata. Assay used: immunoSEQ multiplex PCR; TCRdb lists only in-frame clones, some missing. The data show about 37,000 clones, roughly 53% seen once. Sequencing was done on a sample of CD4+ Tregs sorted from blood. Source of these receptors: a human donor with alopecia areata. Each CDR3 is given with its conserved first and last residue. D genes are given only for firm matches. The listing skips clone size in some rows; elsewhere it reads once, few, many or a size class.

d_call	clone_size	v_call	j_call	cdr3_nt	cdr3_aa
.	.	TRBV4-3	TRBJ2-1	TGCGCCAGCAGCCGCCATTACAATACTGCCAATGAGCAGTTCTTC	CASSRHYNTANEQFF
.	.	TRBV5-4	TRBJ1-5	TGTGCCAGCAGCATCACGGGACGGTCCGACCCTAGCAATCAGCCCCAGCATTTT	CASSITGRSDPSNQPQHF
.	.	TRBV6-1	TRBJ2-7	TGTGCCAGCAGCCTCTTCGGGTACTACGAGCAGTACTTC	CASSLFGYYEQYF
.	.	TRBV7-8	TRBJ2-3	TGTGCCAGCAGCTTAGCAACAGGGAGGTTTTTCGGTACGCAGTATTTT	CASSLATGRFFGTQYF
.	.	TRBV7-9	TRBJ2-4	TGTGCCAGCAGCCAGCCCGGGAGCATTCAGTACTTC	CASSQPGSIQYF
.	few	TRBV7-2	TRBJ1-1	TGTGCCAGCAGCCCCAATACGATGGATACTGAAGCTTTCTTT	CASSPNTMDTEAFF
.	.	TRBV25-1	TRBJ2-7	TGTGCCAGCAGTGAATATATCGAGACAAACGAGCAGTACTTC	CASSEYIETNEQYF
.	few	TRBV6-4	TRBJ1-5	TGTGCCAGCGGGGGAAGGGGCTCCAATAGCAATCAGCCCCAGCATTTT	CASGGRGSNSNQPQHF
TRBD1	.	TRBV11-1	TRBJ2-1	TGTGCCAGCAGCCCGCGACAGGGGGTGAAAAAGGATGAGCAGTTCTTC	CASSPRQGVKKDEQFF
.	few	TRBV7-9	TRBJ2-6	TGTGCCAGCAGCTCACAAACTGGGGCCAACGTCCTGACTTTC	CASSSQTGANVLTF
.	few	TRBV20-1	TRBJ2-7	TGCAGTGCTAGTGACTACGAGCAGTACTTC	CSASDYEQYF
.	.	TRBV5-1	TRBJ2-7	TGCGCCAGCAGCCCTCTTAGGACTTCCTACGAGCAGTACTTC	CASSPLRTSYEQYF
TRBD2	once	TRBV29-1	TRBJ2-3	TGCAGCGTGACCCCGCCCGGGGGCATATTAGCGGGACCTAGCACAGATACGCAGTATTTT	CSVTPPGGILAGPSTDTQYF
TRBD2	.	TRBV6-6	TRBJ2-1	TGTGCCAGCAGGACGGGGGGGCCGCGTAATGAGCAGTTCTTC	CASRTGGPRNEQFF
.	.	TRBV6-6	TRBJ2-7	TGTGCCAGCAGTCCGTCAGAATCCTACGAGCAGTACTTC	CASSPSESYEQYF
.	.	TRBV7-9	TRBJ2-1	TGTGCCAGCAGCTTACGGCTAGCCCATGAGCAGTTCTTC	CASSLRLAHEQFF
TRBD2	few	TRBV6-1	TRBJ2-1	TGTGCCAGCAAGACTAGCGGGGCTCCCTACAATGAGCAGTTCTTC	CASKTSGAPYNEQFF